These 21 T cell receptor beta chains were sequenced from one sample in a study of metastatic and nonmetastatic thyroid tumors. TCRdb re-called clones from the PCR reads using MiXCR. The top ten clones hold around 3.5% of a sample with over 45,000 clones, around 25% of them seen once. Thyroid surgery had not been preceded by any treatment in any patient. The sequenced sample was blood. The receptors here all came from a male donor with papillary thyroid cancer or a benign thyroid nodule (not recorded which). Some clones in this sample may be carry-over from other donors' samples.

In regard to this clone: One junction end does not reproduce the germline sequence, and a read error may be involved. The chain is built from TRBV7-7 and TRBJ1-1; tentatively, D is TRBD1 (6 bases). The CDR3 loop spans 13 amino acids. CDR1 is SSHAT, CDR2 FNYEAQ, per germline (reference sequence). CDR3 DNA: TGTGCTAGCAGCCTGACAGGGAACACTGAAGCTTTCTTT. Translating gives CASSLTGNTEAFF.

A note on this clone: A much larger clone lies one base from this, so it may be a read error. The chain carries TRBV20-1 and TRBJ1-3; 7 bases line up with TRBD1. CDR1 and CDR2 (germline): DFQATT, SNEGSKA (reference sequence). Germline trimming cut 8 bases from V and 4 bases from J; bases unmatched to any gene: 5. CDR3 length: 12 amino acids. CDR3 sequence: CSSRGPGNTIYF. CDR3 bases: TGCAGTTCAAGGGGGCCGGGAAACACCATATATTTT.

This clone was observed a handful of times. This chain links TRBV6-1 with TRBJ2-7; TRBD1 might be the D (6 bases). Germline CDR1 MNHNS, CDR2 SASEGT. Trimming stripped 7 bases from V and 5 bases from J, with 27 bases between. The CDR3 runs to 17 residues. DNA of the CDR3: TGTGCCAGCACCACTTACGCCGTGACAGGTATCCTCCACGAGCAGTACTTC. It yields the protein CASTTYAVTGILHEQYF.

This clone was counted many times. The genes are TRBV11-1 and TRBJ2-7; D is perhaps TRBD2 (5 bases). The CDR3 sequence is 14 residues long. Trimming removed 1 base from V and 3 bases from J, with 10 bases in between. Per the germline V gene, CDR1 is SGHAT and CDR2 is FQDESV (reference sequence). CDR3 residues: CASSLGTAGYEQYF. CDR3 in DNA: TGTGCCAGCAGCTTAGGGACTGCTGGCTACGAGCAGTACTTC.

This clone has just a few counts. The chain couples TRBV28 to TRBJ2-7; maybe TRBD2 (6 bases). Germline V gene lookup returns CDR1 MDHEN and CDR2 SYDVKM. CDR3 length: 13 residues. V was trimmed by 1 base and J by 5 bases, leaving 9 bases between them. The CDR3 loop is CASSLLLANEQYF. The DNA for the CDR3 is TGTGCCAGCAGTTTATTACTAGCCAACGAGCAGTACTTC.

The genes are TRBV2 and TRBJ2-1; D not resolved. Germline values: CDR1 SNHLY, CDR2 FYNNEI. V lost 2 bases and J 6 bases, leaving 14 bases between the germline ends. The CDR3 has 15 amino acids. CDR3: CASSESLSPRNEQFF. The DNA for the CDR3 is TGTGCCAGCAGTGAAAGTCTCTCGCCTCGCAATGAGCAGTTCTTC. Full variable domain (missing parts from reference TRBV2 and TRBJ2-1): EPEVTQTPSHQVTQMGQEVILRCVPISNHLYFYWYRQILGQKVEFLVSFYNNEISEKSEIFDDQFSVERPDGSNFTLKIRSTKLEDSAMYFCASSESLSPRNEQFFGPGTRLTVL.

There are many counts of this clone. DNA of the CDR3: TGTGCCAGCAGCTTAGAACCCAGCTCCTACAATGAGCAGTTCTTC. As protein: CASSLEPSSYNEQFF. V usage is TRBV7-8 and J usage is TRBJ2-1; D is unresolved. The germline CDR1 and CDR2 sequences are SGHVS and FQNEAQ. With 1 base removed from V and 0 bases from J, the gap between germline ends came to 7 bases. The CDR3 contains 15 residues.

This clone has a count of ten or more. The chain employs TRBV6-2 or TRBV6-3 and TRBJ2-7; 7 nucleotides align to TRBD2. CDR1 and CDR2 (germline): MNHEY, SVGEGT. Trimming took 3 bases from V and 3 from J; bases not matched to a gene: 5. The CDR3 has 14 residues. This chain's CDR3 is CASSYSGFIYEQYF. The CDR3 nucleotides are TGTGCCAGCAGTTATAGCGGGTTTATCTACGAGCAGTACTTC.

Concerning this clone: The sample holds other DNA sequences that translate to the same CDR3. The genes are TRBV30 and TRBJ1-6; no definite D call. Trimming pared 5 bases from V and 0 bases from J, leaving 5 bases between. Germline V lookup: CDR1 GTSNPN, CDR2 SVGIG (reference sequence). The CDR3 is made up of 13 amino acids. Written as DNA, the CDR3 is TGTGCCTGGCGGGGCTCCTATAATTCACCCCTCCACTTT. It yields the protein CAWRGSYNSPLHF.

The chain combines TRBV20-1 with TRBJ1-1; a weak D match, TRBD1 (6 bases). Trimming removed 0 bases from V and 0 bases from J, with 14 bases in between. The CDR3 runs to 16 residues. Germline CDR1 reads DFQATT; CDR2 reads SNEGSKA (reference sequence). CDR3 DNA: TGCAGTGCTAGAGATCCGACAGGCGGTATGAACACTGAAGCTTTCTTT. It codes for CSARDPTGGMNTEAFF.

The gene calls are TRBV4-2 and TRBJ2-4, with 7 positions matching TRBD2. Germline CDR1 and CDR2: LGHNA and YNFKEQ. With V trimmed by 0 bases and J by 9 bases, 17 bases remained unmatched. This CDR3 has 18 amino acids. This CDR3 is CASSQESYRTRSFTIQYF. Written as DNA, the CDR3 is TGTGCCAGCAGCCAAGAGTCGTACAGGACTAGGTCTTTCACCATTCAGTACTTC.

This clone was picked up many times. Being one base from a much bigger clone, this may be a read error. This sequence joins TRBV29-1 and TRBJ2-7, with 7 bases identical to TRBD2. The CDR3 loop spans 14 amino acids. Germline V gene sequence: CDR1 SQVTM, CDR2 ANQGSEA. The CDR3 DNA reads TGCAGCGTTGGTAAGAGCGGGATCGGGCCCGAGCAGCACTTC. It specifies CSVGKSGIGPEQHF.

The chain employs TRBV6-1 and TRBJ2-6; the D gene is possibly TRBD1 (6 bases). V was pared by 8 bases and J by 11 bases, with 28 bases between. Per the germline V gene, CDR1 is MNHNS and CDR2 is SASEGT. The CDR3 length is 17 residues. Written as DNA, the CDR3 is TGTGCCAGCTCTACAGGGATCAGCGTATCTGGGTCCTACGTCCTGACTTTC. Protein sequence: CASSTGISVSGSYVLTF.

The rearrangement uses TRBV27 and TRBJ1-2, with D tentatively TRBD1 (6 bases). Germline V gene data show CDR1 as MNHEY and CDR2 as SMNVEV (reference sequence). This CDR3 contains 14 residues. The V gene lost 5 bases and the J gene lost 8 bases, with 18 bases spanning the gap. The CDR3 DNA is TGTGCCAGCAGTCCCACCGGGGGCTATAGGGGCTACACCTTC. Amino acids: CASSPTGGYRGYTF.

The chain links TRBV28 to TRBJ1-6; perhaps TRBD1 as D (6 bases). The CDR3 spans 12 residues. V was trimmed by 8 bases and J by 9 bases, leaving 11 bases between them. Germline CDR1 reads MDHEN; CDR2 reads SYDVKM. As DNA, the CDR3 is TGTGCCAGCGGTGGGGGCAGTTCACCCCTCCACTTT. Its protein is CASGGGSSPLHF.

This clone was recorded at least ten times. This chain's CDR3 is CASSPLRWTSDTQYF. The CDR3 coding sequence is TGTGCCAGCAGTCCCCTCCGTTGGACTAGTGATACGCAGTATTTT. V is TRBV27 and J is TRBJ2-3; 7 bases fit TRBD2. V trimming: 5 bases; J trimming: 6 bases; junction bases outside the gene matches: 11. The CDR3 spans 15 residues. The germline V gene encodes CDR1 MNHEY and CDR2 SMNVEV (reference sequence).

The chain combines TRBV11-2 with TRBJ2-3; 8 bases align to TRBD1. Trimming removed 3 bases from V and 5 bases from J; junction bases left unmatched: 13. The CDR3 extends over 17 amino acids. In germline, CDR1 is SGHAT, CDR2 FQNNGV. CDR3: CASSFGPGTGTLDTQYF. The CDR3, as DNA: TGTGCCAGCAGCTTTGGGCCCGGGACAGGTACATTAGATACGCAGTATTTT.

This clone was picked up a small number of times. This could be a read error, since a much larger clone is one nucleotide away. At the DNA level, this CDR3 is encoded by other sequences in the same sample as well. The V and J genes are TRBV9 and TRBJ2-2, with D tentatively TRBD2 (7 bases). The CDR3 length is 18 residues. Germline-derived CDR1 and CDR2 are SGDLS and YYNGEE. The CDR3: CASSVGPGGPSNTGELFF. The DNA of the CDR3 is TGTGCCAGCAGCGTAGGCCCGGGGGGCCCTTCGAATACCGGGGAGCTGTTTTTT.

This clone is termed medium-sized. The genes are TRBV11-3 and TRBJ1-1; TRBD1 matches 8 bases. Germline V gene lookup returns CDR1 SGHNT and CDR2 YENEEA. The CDR3 has 17 residues. Trimming took 1 base from V and 9 from J; bases not matched to a gene: 16. The CDR3 region has the DNA TGTGCCAGCAGCTTAGGAGGGACAGGTACTCATGGATCCCAAGCTTTCTTT. Its protein is CASSLGGTGTHGSQAFF.

This clone came up many times. This rearrangement joins TRBV5-1 to TRBJ2-5; D remains unclear. The V end was cut by 7 bases, the J end by 4 bases, with 11 bases between. Germline CDR1 SGHRS, CDR2 YFSETQ. This CDR3 comprises 12 residues. The CDR3 sequence: CASGEMGETQYF. The CDR3 nucleotides read TGCGCCAGCGGGGAAATGGGAGAGACCCAGTACTTC.

This clone has a handful of counts. The chain employs TRBV6-1 and TRBJ2-1; a weak D match, TRBD2 (5 bases). The CDR3 totals 15 residues. The germline V and J ends were trimmed by 2 bases and 9 bases, with 17 bases remaining between them. Germline CDR1 MNHNS, CDR2 SASEGT. CDR3 amino acids: CASSELAEAVGEQFF. The CDR3 DNA reads TGTGCCAGCAGTGAACTTGCGGAGGCGGTGGGTGAGCAGTTCTTC.